Detailed here is one TCR beta chain. Its antigen is unidentified. At one of its ends the junction is not consistent with the germline gene, which may arise from a read error. There are 15 residues in the CDR3. Germline CDR1 MNHNY, CDR2 SVGAGI (reference sequence). These data come from a study of T cell repertoires in cytomegalovirus infection. The wider study: Matching HLA type, along with CMV infection, was indicated by public TCR beta signatures. Whole-study results and caveats: Carriage of CMV together with the relevant HLA was identifiable through cumulative public TCR beta family frequency. Predominance within the ex vivo response was attributable to HLA-C-restricted CMV-specific TCR beta clonotypes.

TCRdb called the reads again in MiXCR, with one record for every CDR3 protein. The table shows nearly 550,000 distinct CDR3 sequences, with approximately 16% occurring only once. The chain combines TRBV6-6 with TRBJ1-2; maybe TRBD1 (5 bases). This TCR was sampled from a human donor in good health (CMV status not recorded). Some clones in this sample may be carry-over from other donors' samples. Material: CD8+ T cells from PBMCs. This CDR3 is CPSSYWGGTNYGYTF. CDR3 nucleotide sequence: TGTCCCAGCAGTTACTGGGGGGGGACTAACTATGGCTACACCTTC.